These T cell receptor beta chains were read from a single sample in a study of blood T cell repertoires in COVID-19. The table came from immunoSEQ multiplex PCR; TCRdb's copy has only in-frame clones and leaves some out. In the table there are over 95,000 clones, 80% to 90% of which are singletons. The sample taken for sequencing was peripheral blood. These receptors all come from a human donor with acute or convalescent COVID-19. The donor label of this sample is uncertain. CDR3s leave out the opening cysteine and the closing phenylalanine or tryptophan.

V: TRBV27; CDR3: ASSPEGMGNQPQH
V: TRBV3-1/TRBV3-2; CDR3: ASSQQGQANNSPLH
V: TRBV30; CDR3: AWTQGSNYGYT
V: TRBV7-6; CDR3: ASSKTTGDNSPLH
V: TRBV14; CDR3: ASSQDHGGTYNEQF
V: TRBV6-2/TRBV6-3; CDR3: ASSNRGPTYNEQF
V: TRBV4-1; CDR3: ASSQVAGNYNEQF
V: TRBV3-1/TRBV3-2; CDR3: ASSQDLGGEQF
V: TRBV2; CDR3: ASSPLTSGKIYEQY
V: TRBV28; CDR3: ASSFLSYEQY
V: TRBV27; CDR3: ASSRTGSPAYNEQF
V: TRBV5-1; CDR3: ASSLVAGNTEAF
V: TRBV28; CDR3: ASIRDTEAF
V: TRBV28; CDR3: ASASGGENQPQH
V: TRBV30; CDR3: AWSGGQRNEKLF
V: TRBV27; CDR3: ASSQERTGDNEQF
V: TRBV2; CDR3: ASSTPESEAF
V: TRBV19; CDR3: ASSIELSLGDTQY
V: TRBV24-1; CDR3: ATSDSGLAGAETQY
V: TRBV5-4; CDR3: ASSLAGSGGNTIY
V: TRBV18; CDR3: ASSPSERGALQETQY
V: TRBV5-6; CDR3: ASSRRGGADTQY
V: TRBV28; CDR3: ASSTQGRNEKLF
V: TRBV28; CDR3: ASSQGSYNEKLF
V: TRBV2; CDR3: ASSLGGLETNEQF
V: TRBV3-1/TRBV3-2; CDR3: ASSHLDRGRY
V: TRBV5-1; CDR3: ASSLGAGETYEQY
V: TRBV5-1; CDR3: ASSISGSQQETQY
V: TRBV6-5; CDR3: ASGSGSRYTGELF
V: TRBV6-5; CDR3: ASSYRGTGELF
V: TRBV19; CDR3: ASSPPLARFFNEQF
V: TRBV9; CDR3: ASSGMSANYGYT
V: TRBV10-2; CDR3: ASSGLAESNEQF
V: TRBV30; CDR3: AWSSGQYNQPQH
V: TRBV6-6; CDR3: ASSRQGARYGYT
V: TRBV11-3; CDR3: ASSLEGTGAVGLAGAPYEQY
V: TRBV20-1; CDR3: TTGTVYGYT
V: TRBV5-8; CDR3: ASSLDRGRTDTQY
V: TRBV28; CDR3: ASRQSSNQPQH
V: TRBV5-1; CDR3: ASSTGQGEVDGYT
V: TRBV27; CDR3: ASSLRDRVTGELF
V: TRBV7-8; CDR3: ASSPRGGDGYEAF
V: TRBV7-2; CDR3: ASSPWGQGNYGYT
V: TRBV10-3; CDR3: AISEPGDRPGYEQY
V: TRBV7-3; CDR3: ASSVTGQGGFNYGYT
V: TRBV6-5; CDR3: ASSYGPNTEAF
V: TRBV9; CDR3: ASTLGGPGGEQF
V: TRBV18; CDR3: ASSPREQGSGTEAF
V: TRBV29-1; CDR3: SVGKGQGTGEQY
V: TRBV7-2; CDR3: ASSLAQGGFYGYT
V: TRBV15; CDR3: ATSRSSGSGLNNEQF
V: TRBV19; CDR3: ASSMNRGYGYT
V: TRBV3-1/TRBV3-2; CDR3: ASSHGAGGEKLF